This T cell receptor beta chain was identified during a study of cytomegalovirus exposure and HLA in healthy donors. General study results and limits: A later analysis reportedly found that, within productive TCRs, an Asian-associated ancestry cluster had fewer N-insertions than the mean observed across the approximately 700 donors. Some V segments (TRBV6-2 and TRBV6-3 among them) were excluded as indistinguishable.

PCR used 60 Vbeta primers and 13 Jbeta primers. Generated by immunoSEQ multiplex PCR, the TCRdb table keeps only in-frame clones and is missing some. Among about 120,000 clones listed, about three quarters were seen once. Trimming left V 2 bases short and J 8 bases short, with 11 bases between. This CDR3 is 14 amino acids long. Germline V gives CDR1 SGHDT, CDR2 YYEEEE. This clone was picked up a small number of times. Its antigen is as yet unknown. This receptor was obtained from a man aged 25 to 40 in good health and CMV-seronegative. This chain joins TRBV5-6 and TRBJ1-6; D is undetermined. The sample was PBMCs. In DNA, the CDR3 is TGTGCCAGCAGCTTCGGGAGGGCCTATTCACCCCTCCACTTT. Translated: CASSFGRAYSPLHF. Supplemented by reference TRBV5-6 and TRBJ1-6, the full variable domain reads DAGVTQSPTHLIKTRGQQVTLRCSPKSGHDTVSWYQQALGQGPQFIFQYYEEEERQRGNFPDRFSGHQFPNYSSELNVNALLLGDSALYLCASSFGRAYSPLHFGNGTRLTVT.